This T cell receptor beta chain emerged from a study of T-cell reconstitution after alpha-beta-depleted transplantation in children. Study outcomes and limitations: The authors attributed T-cell counts and diversity one year after transplant mostly to newly produced T cells. Surviving recipient T cells and thymic progenitors produced the high day-60 TCRbeta diversity seen in some patients. Expanded graft clones, several hundred of them, were reportedly the source of alpha-beta T cells about two months after transplant.

V was pared by 1 base and J by 11 bases, with 8 bases of the junction left unmatched. The CDR3 has 13 residues. CDR1 is SQVTM, CDR2 ANQGSEA, per germline. This clonotype has a handful of counts. Its antigen is unknown. The TCRbeta library was prepared with unique molecular identifiers. Each CDR3 protein is one row after TCRdb ran MiXCR on the PCR reads. The sample has around 300,000 distinct CDR3 sequences; around 25% are singletons. The receptor's source is a male patient younger than 18 who had a stem cell transplant for acute lymphoblastic leukemia, so the T cells may come from the graft donor. This sample comprised PBMCs, mostly from graft donor cells, obtained 180 days after TCRalphabeta/CD19-depleted stem cell transplant. This chain uses TRBV29-1 with TRBJ1-1, with TRBD1 matching over 9 bases. CDR3 residues: CSVEGRTGVVAFF. The DNA for the CDR3 is TGCAGCGTTGAAGGGAGGACAGGGGTAGTGGCTTTCTTT.